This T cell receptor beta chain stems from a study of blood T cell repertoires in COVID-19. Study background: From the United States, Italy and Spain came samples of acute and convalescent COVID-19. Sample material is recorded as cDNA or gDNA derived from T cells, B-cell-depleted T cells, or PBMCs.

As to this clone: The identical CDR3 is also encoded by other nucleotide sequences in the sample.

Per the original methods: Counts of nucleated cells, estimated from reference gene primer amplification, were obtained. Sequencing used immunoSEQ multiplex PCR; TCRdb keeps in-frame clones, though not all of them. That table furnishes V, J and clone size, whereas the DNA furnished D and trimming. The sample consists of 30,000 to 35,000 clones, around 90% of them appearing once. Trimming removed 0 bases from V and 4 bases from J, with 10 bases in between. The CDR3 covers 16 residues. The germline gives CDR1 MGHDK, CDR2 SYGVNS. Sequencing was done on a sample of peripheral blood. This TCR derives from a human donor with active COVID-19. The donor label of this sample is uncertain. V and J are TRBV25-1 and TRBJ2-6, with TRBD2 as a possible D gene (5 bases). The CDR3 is CASSEYGGSGANVLTF. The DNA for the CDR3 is TGTGCCAGCAGTGAATACGGCGGGTCCGGGGCCAACGTCCTGACTTTC.